The 23 T cell receptor beta chains below were found in one sample sequenced in a study of T cells after yellow fever vaccination. TCRdb called the 5' RACE reads again in MiXCR, with one record for every CDR3 protein. The sample records roughly 300,000 distinct CDR3 sequences, roughly 8.4% being singletons. The source was PBMCs, collected about 41 days after the first yellow fever vaccination. These receptors all come from a man younger than 35 who received the YFV17D yellow fever vaccine.

In its sample, this clonotype was seen a few times. The chain employs TRBV12-3 or TRBV12-4 and TRBJ1-1; D is undetermined. V lost 6 bases and J lost 6, with 14 bases in between. The length of the CDR3 is 13 residues. In DNA form, the CDR3 reads TGTGCCAGCAGCTACTCGTCGGGAGCTGAAGCTTTCTTT. It codes for CASSYSSGAEAFF.

This clonotype was counted between two and nine times. The genes are TRBV3-1 and TRBJ2-5; tentatively, D is TRBD1 (6 bases). Germline lookup yields CDR1 LGHDT and CDR2 YNNKEL (reference sequence). Trimming removed 2 bases from V and 1 base from J, with 8 bases in between. The CDR3 is 14 amino acids. The CDR3 sequence is CASSQLRGQETQYF. The CDR3 DNA follows: TGTGCCAGCAGCCAACTCAGGGGCCAAGAGACCCAGTACTTC.

The CDR3 nucleotides read TGTGCCAGCAGCTTAGGGGGGTCCGGGTACGAGCAGTACGTC. Translating gives CASSLGGSGYEQYV. This chain connects TRBV7-2 to TRBJ2-7, with D perhaps matching TRBD1 or TRBD2 (5 bases each). V shed 1 base and J shed 4 bases, with 11 bases lying between them. Germline V gives CDR1 SGHTA, CDR2 FQGNSA. This CDR3 region has 14 residues.

This clonotype was seen a handful of times. The chain recombines TRBV7-3 with TRBJ2-7; a possible D gene is TRBD1 (6 bases). There are 15 residues in the CDR3. In germline, CDR1 is SGHTA, CDR2 FQGTGA. Between the trimmed V and J ends, which lost 2 bases and 2 bases, there was a span of 13 bases. CDR3 residues: CASSLQTGPTYEQYF. CDR3 DNA sequence: TGTGCCAGCAGCTTACAGACAGGACCAACCTACGAGCAGTACTTC.

This clonotype occurred a few times. The chain employs TRBV12-3 or TRBV12-4 and TRBJ2-3; a weak D match, TRBD2 (5 bases). This CDR3 contains 13 residues. V was pared by 7 bases and J by 8 bases, with 16 bases between. The CDR3 sequence is CASIQRVRCTQYF. The CDR3 DNA reads as TGTGCCAGCATCCAGAGGGTCAGGTGTACGCAGTATTTT.

This sequence joins TRBV6-2 or TRBV6-3 and TRBJ1-6, with unresolved D. V was pared by 6 bases and J by 9 bases, with 12 bases between. Germline V gene data show CDR1 as MNHEY and CDR2 as SVGEGT. The CDR3 sequence is 13 residues long. CDR3 DNA sequence: TGTGCCAGCAGCCCACAGTGGAGTTCACCCCTCCACTTT. It specifies CASSPQWSSPLHF.

This clonotype was recorded many times. The genes are TRBV7-9 and TRBJ1-2, with D hard to call. The V gene lost 6 bases and the J gene lost 7 bases, with 15 bases spanning the gap. This CDR3 comprises 13 residues. Germline V gene sequence: CDR1 SEHNR, CDR2 FQNEAQ (reference sequence). The chain's CDR3 is CASSGRDGSGYTF. The DNA of the CDR3 is TGTGCCAGCAGTGGGAGGGATGGAAGTGGCTACACCTTC. Drawing the rest from reference TRBV7-9 and TRBJ1-2, the complete variable domain is DTGVSQNPRHKITKRGQNVTFRCDPISEHNRLYWYRQTLGQGPEFLTYFQNEAQLEKSRLLSDRFSAERPKGSFSTLEIQRTEQGDSAMYLCASSGRDGSGYTFGSGTRLTVV.

A few counts support this clonotype. This chain joins TRBV6-5 and TRBJ1-2; tentative D call: TRBD1 (6 bases). V shed 3 bases and J shed 8 bases, with 22 bases lying between them. CDR1 and CDR2 (germline): MNHEY, SVGAGI. This CDR3 comprises 16 residues. In DNA form, the CDR3 reads TGTGCCAGCAGTTATATCCCAGGGGAGGGCAAGGAGGGCTACACCTTC. Protein product: CASSYIPGEGKEGYTF.

This clonotype has ten or more counts. The chain joins TRBV5-1 to TRBJ2-3; D unresolved. V was clipped by 4 bases and J by 6 bases, with 9 bases between them. The CDR3 has 12 residues. The germline V gene has CDR1 SGHRS and CDR2 YFSETQ. The CDR3 protein is CASSPAGDTQYF. The DNA of the CDR3 is TGCGCCAGCAGCCCAGCCGGCGATACGCAGTATTTT.

In its sample, this clonotype was seen many times. The chain has TRBV12-3 or TRBV12-4 and TRBJ2-1, with D perhaps matching TRBD1 (5 bases). The CDR3 is 12 residues long. V was trimmed by 5 bases and J by 8 bases, leaving 10 bases between them. CDR3 loop: CASSPQGYEQFF. As DNA, the CDR3 is TGTGCCAGCAGTCCCCAGGGTTATGAGCAGTTCTTC.

This clonotype was detected only a few times. The CDR3 loop is CASSVAQGSPEAFF. CDR3 nucleotide sequence: TGTGCCAGCAGCGTAGCGCAGGGTTCCCCTGAAGCTTTCTTT. The chain employs TRBV9 and TRBJ1-1, with D possibly TRBD1 on 5 matching bases. CDR1 SGDLS and CDR2 YYNGEE come from the germline V gene. This CDR3 has 14 residues. Trimming shortened V by 0 bases and J by 6 bases, and 12 bases separated the two germline ends.

This clonotype was counted only a few times. The chain carries TRBV9 and TRBJ2-1, with 9 nucleotides matching TRBD1. CDR1 and CDR2 from the germline V gene are SGDLS and YYNGEE. Trimming removed 0 bases from V and 2 bases from J; junction bases left unmatched: 3. The CDR3 is made up of 16 amino acids. CDR3 nucleotides: TGTGCCAGCAGCGTAGGGGACAGGGCTGCCTACAATGAGCAGTTCTTC. Encoded protein: CASSVGDRAAYNEQFF. The whole variable domain, filled in from reference TRBV9 and TRBJ2-1, reads DSGVTQTPKHLITATGQRVTLRCSPRSGDLSVYWYQQSLDQGLQFLIQYYNGEERAKGNILERFSAQQFPDLHSELNLSSLELGDSALYFCASSVGDRAAYNEQFFGPGTRLTVL.

In its sample, this clonotype was seen a few times. The CDR3 loop is CASSQEPRAYGYTF. CDR3 in DNA: TGTGCCAGCAGCCAAGAGCCCAGGGCTTATGGCTACACCTTC. V is TRBV3-1 and J is TRBJ1-2; D might be TRBD1 (5 bases). V was clipped by 0 bases and J by 5 bases, with 10 bases between them. The CDR3 contains 14 residues. Germline V gives CDR1 LGHDT, CDR2 YNNKEL (reference sequence). The full variable domain, rest sourced from reference TRBV3-1 and TRBJ1-2, is DTAVSQTPKYLVTQMGNDKSIKCEQNLGHDTMYWYKQDSKKFLKIMFSYNNKELIINETVPNRFSPKSPDKAHLNLHINSLELGDSAVYFCASSQEPRAYGYTFGSGTRLTVV.

This clonotype came up a few times. V usage is TRBV27 and J usage is TRBJ2-7; D is perhaps TRBD1 (6 bases). This CDR3 has 13 amino acids. The germline gives CDR1 MNHEY, CDR2 SMNVEV (reference sequence). V gave up 8 bases and J gave up 3 bases, with 14 bases separating them. CDR3: CASGTGRFYEQYF. As DNA, the CDR3 is TGTGCCAGCGGCACAGGGAGATTCTACGAGCAGTACTTC.

The chain recombines TRBV12-3 or TRBV12-4 with TRBJ2-7; a weak D match, TRBD2 (6 bases). With 6 bases removed from V and 0 bases from J, the gap between germline ends came to 15 bases. The CDR3 length is 15 residues. The CDR3 sequence: CASRYRDGSSYEQYF. The CDR3 bases are TGTGCCAGCAGGTACCGGGACGGGAGCTCCTACGAGCAGTACTTC.

There are many counts of this clonotype. The chain is built from TRBV3-1 and TRBJ2-3; a possible D gene is TRBD2 (5 bases). The CDR3 sequence is 17 residues long. Germline CDR1 and CDR2: LGHDT and YNNKEL (reference sequence). Trimming removed 1 base at V and 2 bases at J, with 16 bases between. CDR3 sequence reads: CASSQGIVAPFTDTQYF. In nucleotides, the CDR3 is TGTGCCAGCAGCCAAGGGATAGTAGCGCCCTTCACAGATACGCAGTATTTT.

This clonotype has only a few counts. The rearrangement uses TRBV19 and TRBJ1-1; a weak D match, TRBD1 (6 bases). The V end was cut by 5 bases, the J end by 4 bases, with 14 bases between. This CDR3 region has 14 residues. Germline CDR1 reads LNHDA; CDR2 reads SQIVND (reference sequence). The CDR3 sequence: CASSSSGTRTEAFF. The DNA for the CDR3 is TGTGCCAGTAGTTCTTCCGGGACACGCACTGAAGCTTTCTTT.

This chain links TRBV20-1 with TRBJ2-2; 8 bases agree with TRBD1. The germline V gene has CDR1 DFQATT and CDR2 SNEGSKA (reference sequence). There are 14 residues in the CDR3. The ends lost 5 bases at V and 12 bases at J; junction bases unmatched: 14. CDR3 residues: CSAFPASQGAKLFF. The CDR3, as DNA: TGCAGTGCTTTCCCAGCTTCCCAGGGGGCCAAGCTGTTTTTT.

The V gene is TRBV28, the J gene TRBJ2-7, with TRBD2 matching 9 bases. CDR1 is MDHEN and CDR2 is SYDVKM in the germline V gene. The CDR3 has 15 residues. V was clipped by 4 bases and J by 4 bases; unmatched bases: 8. The CDR3 sequence is CASSSYGGGGYEQYF. The CDR3 DNA sequence: TGTGCCAGCAGTTCCTATGGCGGGGGGGGGTACGAGCAGTACTTC.

J is TRBJ2-7 and V is TRBV30; D is uncertain. Germline-derived CDR1 and CDR2 are GTSNPN and SVGIG (reference sequence). Trimming shortened V by 3 bases and J by 3 bases, and 9 bases separated the two germline ends. CDR3 size: 12 residues. CDR3 sequence (DNA): TGTGCCTGGAGCGCCGACGGCTACGAGCAGTACTTC. Residues: CAWSADGYEQYF.

The chain couples TRBV7-2 to TRBJ1-6, with TRBD1 identical over 10 bases. The V gene's germline CDR1 is SGHTA and CDR2 FQGNSA. The CDR3 length is 14 residues. V trimming: 5 bases; J trimming: 8 bases; junction bases outside the gene matches: 3. This CDR3 is CASSADRGDSPLHF. CDR3 in DNA: TGTGCCAGCAGCGCGGACAGGGGGGATTCACCCCTCCACTTT. The whole variable domain, remainder taken from reference TRBV7-2 and TRBJ1-6, is GAGVSQSPSNKVTEKGKDVELRCDPISGHTALYWYRQSLGQGLEFLIYFQGNSAPDKSGLPSDRFSAERTGGSVSTLTIQRTQQEDSAVYLCASSADRGDSPLHFGNGTRLTVT.

This chain uses TRBV6-2 or TRBV6-3 with TRBJ1-1; D perhaps matches TRBD1 (5 bases). Germline values: CDR1 MNHEY, CDR2 SVGEGT. The CDR3 sequence is 16 residues long. The V gene lost 0 bases and the J gene lost 4 bases, with 15 bases spanning the gap. The CDR3 sequence is CASSYSPGSMSTEAFF. The CDR3 nucleotides are TGTGCCAGCAGTTACTCGCCAGGGTCGATGAGCACTGAAGCTTTCTTT.

The sample holds a few counts of this clonotype. V gene TRBV20-1 combines with J gene TRBJ2-1, with D possibly TRBD2 on 5 matching bases. The CDR3 runs 11 residues. The V and J ends lost 5 bases and 6 bases respectively, with 8 bases between them. Germline lookup yields CDR1 DFQATT and CDR2 SNEGSKA (reference sequence). The CDR3 bases are TGCAGTGCTCCTAGCCCCAATGAGCAGTTCTTC. It codes for CSAPSPNEQFF.